The 31 T cell receptor beta chains below come from one sample, sequenced in a study of PD-1 blockade in classical Hodgkin lymphoma. Following autologous stem cell transplantation, relapse occurred in every patient, and exposure to brentuximab vedotin varied. Using immunoSEQ multiplex PCR, the repertoire was profiled, and TCRdb retains in-frame clones only, with some absent. There are 98,000 or so clones in the sample; nearly 90% occur only once, and just under 20% lies in the top ten. Specimen: peripheral blood mononuclear cells (PBMCs), collected before the second cycle of nivolumab. The receptors here all came from a human donor with classical Hodgkin lymphoma.

The chain recombines TRBV6-5 with TRBJ2-5; 11 bases fit TRBD1. J was trimmed by 11 bases and V by 1 base; bases with no gene match: 9. Germline V gene lookup returns CDR1 MNHEY and CDR2 SVGAGI. The CDR3 totals 15 residues. The DNA for the CDR3 is TGTGCCAGCAGTTACTTGGACAGGGGGCGTAAGGAGCAGTACTTC. Protein sequence: CASSYLDRGRKEQYF.

The V call is TRBV7-9, the J call TRBJ1-3, with 8 positions matching TRBD1. V was clipped by 0 bases and J by 2 bases; unmatched bases: 9. Germline values: CDR1 SEHNR, CDR2 FQNEAQ (reference sequence). This CDR3 is built from 18 residues. CDR3 amino acids: CASSLARTGRGPGNTIYF. In DNA, the CDR3 is TGTGCCAGCAGCTTAGCAAGGACAGGGAGGGGGCCTGGAAACACCATATATTTT. Looking up the rest from reference TRBV7-9 and TRBJ1-3 gives the full variable domain: DTGVSQNPRHKITKRGQNVTFRCDPISEHNRLYWYRQTLGQGPEFLTYFQNEAQLEKSRLLSDRFSAERPKGSFSTLEIQRTEQGDSAMYLCASSLARTGRGPGNTIYFGEGSWLTVV.

This clone was seen a single time. The chain combines TRBV7-6 with TRBJ2-5, with 7 bases fitting TRBD2. Germline V lookup: CDR1 SGHVS, CDR2 FNYEAQ. This CDR3 has 12 residues. Trimming at V came to 5 bases and at J to 10 bases, leaving 7 bases not matched to a gene. Written as DNA, the CDR3 is TGTGCCAGCAGCCCTTTCCGGGGGGACCAGTACTTC. Its protein product is CASSPFRGDQYF.

The chain carries TRBV6-5 and TRBJ1-1; D call uncertain. Germline V lookup: CDR1 MNHEY, CDR2 SVGAGI. V shed 4 bases and J shed 0 bases, with 15 bases lying between them. The CDR3 extends over 16 amino acids. Written as DNA, the CDR3 is TGTGCCAGCAGTTTTAGAACAGCCCCCCTGAACACTGAAGCTTTCTTT. Amino acids: CASSFRTAPLNTEAFF.

The chain employs TRBV6-1 and TRBJ1-5; TRBD1 might be the D (5 bases). CDR3 size: 14 residues. V was cut by 7 bases and J by 1 base, with 11 bases left in between. Germline values: CDR1 MNHNS, CDR2 SASEGT. In nucleotides, the CDR3 is TGTGCCAGCAATATCCGGGACAGCAATCAGCCCCAGCATTTT. Its translation is CASNIRDSNQPQHF.

The chain has TRBV5-1 and TRBJ2-5; 7 bases agree with TRBD2. The tail of the sequence fits TRBJ2-7 better, so the J call may be wrong. Germline V gene sequence: CDR1 SGHRS, CDR2 YFSETQ. CDR3 length equals 15 residues. The CDR3 DNA follows: TGCGCCAGCAGCTTGAAGGGCGGGAGTCTGTACGAGCAGTACTTC. It specifies CASSLKGGSLYEQYF.

DNA for the CDR3: TGTGCCAGCACCACTTCTAGTAACTATGGCTACACCTTC. Translation gives CASTTSSNYGYTF. The chain combines TRBV5-4 with TRBJ1-2; D unclear. Germline V gene sequence: CDR1 SGHNT, CDR2 YYREEE (reference sequence). Deletions cut 6 bases from V and 1 base from J, with 10 bases between. The CDR3 spans 13 residues.

This chain connects TRBV5-6 to TRBJ1-1; TRBD1 might be the D (6 bases). Trimming cost V 4 bases and J 9 bases, with 22 bases left between them. The CDR3 covers 15 residues. The germline V gene encodes CDR1 SGHDT and CDR2 YYEEEE. CDR3 coding DNA: TGTGCCAGCAGCGGTTACCGCGGGACAAATTCCAAAGCTTTCTTT. This codes for CASSGYRGTNSKAFF.

J is TRBJ2-7 and V is TRBV4-3, with D tentatively TRBD2 (6 bases). V dropped 0 bases and J dropped 7 bases, with 22 bases sitting between them. There are 17 residues in the CDR3. Germline CDR1 LGHNA, CDR2 YSLEER. The CDR3: CASSQDLWDADGGEQYF. CDR3 DNA sequence: TGCGCCAGCAGCCAAGATCTATGGGACGCCGATGGGGGGGAGCAGTACTTC.

The V and J genes are TRBV5-1 and TRBJ1-3, with D uncertain. CDR1 is SGHRS, CDR2 YFSETQ, per germline. V lost 0 bases, J lost 0 bases, and 7 bases lay in between. This CDR3 contains 15 residues. CDR3 nucleotides: TGCGCCAGCAGCTTGGGGCGCAACTCTGGAAACACCATATATTTT. Its translation is CASSLGRNSGNTIYF. Complete variable domain (other parts from reference TRBV5-1 and TRBJ1-3): KAGVTQTPRYLIKTRGQQVTLSCSPISGHRSVSWYQQTPGQGLQFLFEYFSETQRNKGNFPGRFSGRQFSNSRSEMNVSTLELGDSALYLCASSLGRNSGNTIYFGEGSWLTVV.

V gene TRBV5-5 combines with J gene TRBJ1-2, with D perhaps matching TRBD1 (5 bases). Germline lookup yields CDR1 SGHKS and CDR2 YYEKEE (reference sequence). The CDR3 is made up of 13 amino acids. Trimming removed 1 base from V and 3 bases from J, with 7 bases in between. Here the CDR3 DNA reads TGTGCCAGCAGCTTGACGGGGGACTATGGCTACACCTTC. It encodes CASSLTGDYGYTF. The variable domain in full, with the rest retrieved from reference TRBV5-5 and TRBJ1-2, is DAGVTQSPTHLIKTRGQQVTLRCSPISGHKSVSWYQQVLGQGPQFIFQYYEKEERGRGNFPDRFSARQFPNYSSELNVNALLLGDSALYLCASSLTGDYGYTFGSGTRLTVV.

This chain uses TRBV6-5 with TRBJ1-2; no firm D call. The CDR3 runs to 12 residues. V was pared by 6 bases and J by 5 bases, with 10 bases between. From germline, CDR1 is MNHEY and CDR2 SVGAGI. The DNA for the CDR3 is TGTGCCAGCAGAACGACACCTTATGGCTACACCTTC. Translation gives CASRTTPYGYTF.

The chain is built from TRBV25-1 and TRBJ1-2, with 9 bases lining up with TRBD1. This CDR3 has 14 residues. Germline CDR1 MGHDK, CDR2 SYGVNS. The V segment lost 4 bases and the J segment 8 bases; nucleotides outside the gene matches: 8. CDR3 nucleotide sequence: TGTGCCAGCAGTGTAACGGGACAGGGATACGGCTACACCTTC. Its translation is CASSVTGQGYGYTF.

A word on this clone: The junction departs from germline at one end; a sequencing error may be responsible. The V call is TRBV4-3, the J call TRBJ2-1, with 7 bases identical to TRBD2. Per germline, CDR1 LGHNA and CDR2 YSLEER. The CDR3 is 16 amino acids. The CDR3 loop is CASSQDTGGGYSEQFF. The DNA of the CDR3 is TGCGCCAGCAGCCAAGACACCGGGGGAGGGTACAGTGAGCAGTTCTTC.

The rearrangement uses TRBV7-8 and TRBJ1-4; D possibly corresponds to TRBD1 (5 bases). V was trimmed by 1 base and J by 2 bases, leaving 5 bases between them. Germline lookup yields CDR1 SGHVS and CDR2 FQNEAQ. This CDR3 spans 14 amino acids. CDR3 sequence: CASSLGGTNEKLFF. The CDR3, as DNA: TGTGCCAGCAGCTTAGGGGGGACTAATGAAAAACTGTTTTTT.

V is TRBV5-1 and J is TRBJ1-4, with TRBD1 matching over 7 bases. CDR3 length: 16 residues. Germline assignment: CDR1 SGHRS and CDR2 YFSETQ. V was pared by 0 bases and J by 5 bases, with 7 bases of the junction left unmatched. This CDR3 is CASSLEGPRGNEKLFF. In DNA, the CDR3 is TGCGCCAGCAGCTTGGAGGGACCCAGGGGGAATGAAAAACTGTTTTTT.

This sequence joins TRBV2 and TRBJ2-6; D not resolved. CDR1 is SNHLY, CDR2 FYNNEI, per germline. This CDR3 is built from 14 residues. V was cut by 5 bases and J by 0 bases, with 5 bases left in between. The CDR3 DNA sequence: TGTGCCAGCAGTTACAGCTCTGGGGCCAACGTCCTGACTTTC. Amino acids: CASSYSSGANVLTF.

J is TRBJ1-4 and V is TRBV28; D call uncertain. This CDR3 spans 13 amino acids. V lost 3 bases to trimming and J lost 3 bases, with 5 bases between them. Germline values: CDR1 MDHEN, CDR2 SYDVKM. The CDR3 DNA is TGTGCCAGCAGTTTGGATGCTAATGAAAAACTGTTTTTT. Translating gives CASSLDANEKLFF.

V gene TRBV29-1 combines with J gene TRBJ1-2; TRBD1 matches 10 bases. Trimming cost V 5 bases and J 1 base; bases outside gene matches: 13. The germline CDR1 and CDR2 sequences are SQVTM and ANQGSEA. The CDR3 length is 17 residues. DNA of the CDR3: TGCAGCGTTATAAGGGACAGGGGCCGGGGGTTTAACTATGGCTACACCTTC. Its protein product is CSVIRDRGRGFNYGYTF.

V gene TRBV9 combines with J gene TRBJ2-3, with 11 bases fitting TRBD2. Germline V gene data show CDR1 as SGDLS and CDR2 as YYNGEE. V dropped 2 bases and J dropped 2; count of bases not matched to a gene: 1. This CDR3 spans 15 amino acids. CDR3 protein: CASSVSGRVTDTQYF. The DNA of the CDR3 is TGTGCCAGCAGCGTTAGCGGGAGGGTCACAGATACGCAGTATTTT.

This chain joins TRBV30 and TRBJ2-7, with D possibly being TRBD2 (6 bases). The CDR3 is 13 residues long. V was pared by 5 bases and J by 6 bases, with 17 bases between. CDR1 and CDR2 from the germline V gene are GTSNPN and SVGIG (reference sequence). Here the CDR3 reads CAWGGLPGSEQYF. CDR3 nucleotides: TGTGCCTGGGGGGGACTTCCCGGCTCCGAGCAGTACTTC.

The chain carries TRBV28 and TRBJ2-7; 9 bases are shared with TRBD1. With V trimmed by 4 bases and J by 5 bases, 6 bases remained unmatched. The CDR3 has 14 amino acids. Germline lookup yields CDR1 MDHEN and CDR2 SYDVKM. The CDR3 reads CASSSPGQGDEQYF. In DNA, the CDR3 is TGTGCCAGCAGTTCACCGGGACAGGGTGACGAGCAGTACTTC.

V and J are TRBV5-1 and TRBJ2-5, with D uncertain. Trimming left V 1 base short and J 4 bases short, with 11 bases between. This CDR3 is 14 amino acids long. The germline V gene encodes CDR1 SGHRS and CDR2 YFSETQ. The CDR3 sequence: CASSLLGIVETQYF. Written as DNA, the CDR3 is TGCGCCAGCAGCTTGCTTGGCATTGTAGAGACCCAGTACTTC.

The CDR3 nucleotides read TGTGCCAGCAGCCAAGATTCGCGGGAAGCCAAAAACATTCAGTACTTC. Amino acid sequence: CASSQDSREAKNIQYF. The chain has TRBV4-2 and TRBJ2-4, with D possibly being TRBD2 (6 bases). The CDR3 has 16 residues. Between the trimmed V and J ends, which lost 0 bases and 0 bases, there was a span of 9 bases. In germline, CDR1 is LGHNA, CDR2 YNFKEQ.

CDR3 nucleotides: TGTGCCAGCAGCCCCAGGAATGATAATGAGCAGTTCTTC. Protein sequence: CASSPRNDNEQFF. The genes are TRBV11-3 and TRBJ2-1; D not resolved. Germline lookup yields CDR1 SGHNT and CDR2 YENEEA. Between the trimmed V and J ends, which lost 5 bases and 7 bases, there was a span of 12 bases. CDR3 size: 13 residues. Filled out from reference TRBV11-3 and TRBJ2-1, the complete variable domain reads EAGVVQSPRYKIIEKKQPVAFWCNPISGHNTLYWYLQNLGQGPELLIRYENEEAVDDSQLPKDRFSAERLKGVDSTLKIQPAELGDSAVYLCASSPRNDNEQFFGPGTRLTVL.

The V and J genes are TRBV6-5 and TRBJ2-5; 8 positions agree with TRBD1. Trimming removed 5 bases from V and 2 bases from J; junction bases left unmatched: 7. Germline lookup yields CDR1 MNHEY and CDR2 SVGAGI. CDR3 length equals 15 residues. In nucleotides, the CDR3 is TGTGCCAGCAGTCGAGACAGGGGTAAACAAGAGACCCAGTACTTC. Encoded protein: CASSRDRGKQETQYF.

The chain recombines TRBV4-3 with TRBJ2-7, with unresolved D. CDR1 is LGHNA, CDR2 YSLEER, per germline. The germline V and J ends were trimmed by 3 bases and 4 bases, with 10 bases remaining between them. The CDR3 totals 13 residues. The CDR3 bases are TGCGCCAGCAGCCAGGCCGGCAGTTACGAGCAGTACTTC. Protein sequence: CASSQAGSYEQYF.

CDR3 amino acids: CASSQDSASRSYNEQFF. CDR3 bases: TGCGCCAGCAGCCAAGATTCGGCTAGCCGCTCCTACAATGAGCAGTTCTTC. V is TRBV4-1 and J is TRBJ2-1; D may be TRBD2 (5 bases). This CDR3 is 17 amino acids long. CDR1 is MGHRA and CDR2 is YSYEKL in the germline V gene. Trimming left V 0 bases short and J 0 bases short, with 12 bases between.

V usage is TRBV27 and J usage is TRBJ2-5; D is uncertain. Trimming took 3 bases from V and 4 from J, leaving 18 bases between them. Germline CDR1 MNHEY, CDR2 SMNVEV (reference sequence). This CDR3 contains 16 residues. For the CDR3, the DNA is TGTGCCAGCAGTTTTAGCCTTCCCCATCCAATAGAGACCCAGTACTTC. Encoded protein: CASSFSLPHPIETQYF.

V is TRBV4-2 and J is TRBJ2-1; TRBD2 agrees at 8 bases. CDR1 and CDR2 (germline): LGHNA, YNFKEQ. The CDR3 extends over 17 amino acids. V gave up 0 bases and J gave up 3 bases; unmatched junction bases: 7. The CDR3 coding sequence is TGTGCCAGCAGCCAAGACTGGTCGGGAGGGTTCTACAATGAGCAGTTCTTC. This gives the protein CASSQDWSGGFYNEQFF.

Turning to this clone: In the same sample, other DNA sequences code for this CDR3. The chain links TRBV4-2 to TRBJ2-5, with D maybe TRBD1 (6 bases). The V and J ends lost 4 bases and 4 bases respectively, with 7 bases between them. The CDR3 is made up of 12 amino acids. Germline CDR1 and CDR2: LGHNA and YNFKEQ. The CDR3 here is CASSPRGETQYF. CDR3 in DNA: TGTGCCAGCAGCCCCAGGGGAGAGACCCAGTACTTC.